The 14 T cell receptor beta chains below come from one sample, sequenced in a study of CD8 T cells in ankylosing spondylitis. TCRdb re-called the 5' RACE reads with MiXCR, one entry per CDR3 protein. The sample has 150,000 to 200,000 distinct CDR3 sequences, over 15% seen once. Sequencing was done on a sample of blood, either unsorted or a sorted T cell fraction (not recorded which). Receptors were obtained from a male donor under 30 with ankylosing spondylitis or in good health (not recorded which).

This clonotype was seen at least ten times. This chain links TRBV5-1 with TRBJ2-1, with unresolved D. The ends were cut back, 2 bases at V and 6 bases at J, with 6 bases in the middle. CDR1 and CDR2 from the germline V gene are SGHRS and YFSETQ. This CDR3 has 12 amino acids. CDR3 coding DNA: TGCGCCAGCAGCTTTGGCTTCAATGAGCAGTTCTTC. The encoded protein is CASSFGFNEQFF.

This clonotype was counted at least ten times. The chain recombines TRBV5-1 with TRBJ2-5, with D hard to call. This CDR3 region has 13 residues. V dropped 0 bases and J dropped 5 bases, with 8 bases sitting between them. CDR1 is SGHRS and CDR2 is YFSETQ in the germline V gene. The CDR3 protein is CASSLGRLETQYF. For the CDR3, the DNA is TGCGCCAGCAGCTTGGGAAGGCTGGAGACCCAGTACTTC.

In this sample, this clonotype turned up many times. This chain uses TRBV5-1 with TRBJ1-4; tentatively, D is TRBD1 (5 bases). With 0 bases removed from V and 8 bases from J, the gap between germline ends came to 17 bases. The germline CDR1 and CDR2 sequences are SGHRS and YFSETQ. The CDR3 contains 16 residues. CDR3 in DNA: TGCGCCAGCAGCTTGGGGGGCAGTGCGGTATTGGAAAAACTGTTTTTT. The encoded protein is CASSLGGSAVLEKLFF.

This clonotype was found many times. This rearrangement joins TRBV6-2 or TRBV6-3 to TRBJ2-1; D is possibly TRBD2 (6 bases). CDR1 is MNHEY and CDR2 is SVGEGT in the germline V gene. Between the trimmed V and J ends, which lost 5 bases and 8 bases, there was a span of 19 bases. The CDR3 contains 15 residues. CDR3 coding DNA: TGTGCCAGCAGTCCTCTGGGGGGAGGCCGCGATGAGCAGTTCTTC. Translated: CASSPLGGGRDEQFF.

This clonotype came up many times. V and J are TRBV14 and TRBJ1-5, with D unclear. The CDR3 runs to 14 residues. Trimming shortened V by 3 bases and J by 6 bases, and 12 bases separated the two germline ends. The germline gives CDR1 SGHDN, CDR2 FVKESK. The CDR3 DNA sequence: TGTGCCAGCAGCCACGGAGGGAGCGGTCAGCCCCAGCATTTT. Encoded protein: CASSHGGSGQPQHF. The entire variable domain, with the rest obtained from reference TRBV14 and TRBJ1-5, is as follows: EAGVTQFPSHSVIEKGQTVTLRCDPISGHDNLYWYRRVMGKEIKFLLHFVKESKQDESGMPNNRFLAERTGGTYSTLKVQPAELEDSGVYFCASSHGGSGQPQHFGDGTRLSIL.

The sample holds many counts of this clonotype. The CDR3 protein is CSARESDSKHIQYF. Written as DNA, the CDR3 is TGCAGTGCTAGAGAATCTGACAGTAAGCACATTCAGTACTTC. The chain is built from TRBV20-1 and TRBJ2-4; perhaps TRBD1 as D (5 bases). Trimming cost V 0 bases and J 8 bases, with 14 bases left between them. The germline CDR1 and CDR2 sequences are DFQATT and SNEGSKA (reference sequence). This CDR3 contains 14 residues.

This clonotype was recorded many times. The rearrangement uses TRBV5-4 and TRBJ1-6; D may be TRBD1 (6 bases). Germline CDR1 reads SGHNT; CDR2 reads YYREEE (reference sequence). There are 14 residues in the CDR3. Trimming pared 5 bases from V and 4 bases from J, leaving 10 bases between. The CDR3 DNA sequence: TGTGCCAGCAGAAAGGACAGATATAATTCACCCCTCCACTTT. It yields the protein CASRKDRYNSPLHF. The variable domain in full, with the rest retrieved from reference TRBV5-4 and TRBJ1-6, is ETGVTQSPTHLIKTRGQQVTLRCSSQSGHNTVSWYQQALGQGPQFIFQYYREEENGRGNFPPRFSGLQFPNYSSELNVNALELDDSALYLCASRKDRYNSPLHFGNGTRLTVT.

This clonotype was seen repeatedly, ten times or more. The V call is TRBV29-1, the J call TRBJ1-2; TRBD1 matches 7 bases. Germline CDR1 SQVTM, CDR2 ANQGSEA. J gave up 6 bases and V 6 bases, and 7 bases lay outside the gene matches. The CDR3 is made up of 12 amino acids. CDR3 loop: CSVVRDSHGYTF. DNA for the CDR3: TGCAGCGTCGTCCGGGACAGCCATGGCTACACCTTC.

This clonotype has at least ten counts. This chain links TRBV3-1 with TRBJ2-4; TRBD1 might be the D (7 bases). The CDR3 has 18 residues. From germline, CDR1 is LGHDT and CDR2 YNNKEL (reference sequence). V shed 0 bases and J shed 0 bases, with 15 bases lying between them. The CDR3 DNA is TGTGCCAGCAGCCAAGATCGGGGGACAGATCTAGCCAAAAACATTCAGTACTTC. Protein sequence: CASSQDRGTDLAKNIQYF.

V is TRBV12-3 or TRBV12-4 and J is TRBJ2-3; D unclear. Trimming removed 3 bases at V and 0 bases at J, with 10 bases between. CDR3 length: 15 residues. The CDR3 region has the DNA TGTGCCAGCAGTTTCGGGCGGTATAGCACAGATACGCAGTATTTT. Amino acid sequence: CASSFGRYSTDTQYF.

This clonotype was detected ten times or more. The V gene is TRBV6-5, the J gene TRBJ2-7; 7 positions match TRBD1. Germline CDR1 reads MNHEY; CDR2 reads SVGAGI. J gave up 4 bases and V 9 bases, and 12 bases lay outside the gene matches. The CDR3 is made up of 14 amino acids. The CDR3 is CARGGQYHNYEQYV. In DNA, the CDR3 is TGTGCCAGAGGGGGACAGTATCACAATTACGAGCAGTACGTC.

This clonotype was observed at least ten times. The chain has TRBV6-1 and TRBJ2-7, with 10 bases that match TRBD1. The germline gives CDR1 MNHNS, CDR2 SASEGT. This CDR3 spans 17 amino acids. The J segment lost 2 bases and the V segment lost 3 bases, leaving 10 bases of the junction unmatched. In DNA, the CDR3 is TGTGCCAGCAGTGAGGTTCTCGGGGGGACAGGGGCCTACGAGCAGTACGTC. It yields the protein CASSEVLGGTGAYEQYV.

This clonotype has ten or more counts. V and J are TRBV27 and TRBJ2-5; TRBD1 matches 11 bases. The trim removed 3 bases at V and 4 bases at J, leaving 4 bases unmatched. CDR3 length: 15 amino acids. CDR1 MNHEY and CDR2 SMNVEV come from the germline V gene (reference sequence). CDR3 region: CASSFSGTGGETQYF. CDR3 nucleotide sequence: TGTGCCAGCAGTTTTTCCGGGACAGGGGGAGAGACCCAGTACTTC.

This clonotype has more than one count but fewer than ten. This sequence joins TRBV20-1 and TRBJ2-1; D is perhaps TRBD2 (6 bases). The germline gives CDR1 DFQATT, CDR2 SNEGSKA (reference sequence). The CDR3 loop spans 16 amino acids. The V end lost 2 bases, the J end lost 4 bases, and 18 bases lay between the germline ends. CDR3 protein: CSARPGAARGYNEQFF. For the CDR3, the DNA is TGCAGTGCTAGACCGGGAGCTGCGCGGGGTTACAATGAGCAGTTCTTC.